This T cell receptor (beta chain) emerged from a study of brain metastases from non-small cell lung cancer. Study-wide results and caveats: Brain metastases had lower T-cell infiltration than primary tumors. Expanded T-cell clones appeared in approximately 67% of brain metastases over primaries.

Assay used: immunoSEQ multiplex PCR; TCRdb lists only in-frame clones, some missing. The data show roughly 2,000 clones, with roughly 89% seen just once and under 4% held by the top ten. The sample holds one count of this clone. Its antigen is unidentified. Unmatched junction bases numbered 9, after V lost 4 bases and J lost 5 bases. The germline gives CDR1 SGDLS, CDR2 YYNGEE. CDR3 length: 15 amino acids. What was sequenced was primary lung tumor tissue. The clonotype comes from a donor at least 40 years old with non-small cell lung cancer. V gene TRBV9 combines with J gene TRBJ2-1, with 7 bases that match TRBD2. The CDR3 DNA reads TGTGCCAGCAGCATCGGGACTATCCCAAACAATGAGCAGTTCTTC. Protein sequence: CASSIGTIPNNEQFF.